This T cell receptor (beta chain) derives from a study of OX40 agonist ivuxolimab in advanced cancers. For the wider study: Ivuxolimab was a fully human IgG2 agonistic monoclonal antibody targeting the costimulatory receptor OX40 (CD134). Intravenous ivuxolimab was administered to patients every 2 weeks at six dose levels: 0.01, 0.1, 0.3, 1.5, 3 and 10 mg/kg. Among the roughly 52 dose-escalation patients, about 20 had hepatocellular carcinoma, approximately 15 melanoma, 9 renal cell carcinoma and 9 head and neck cancer. A male proportion of roughly 80% and a mean age of 60 years, ranging from 23 to 79, were recorded for the dose-escalation cohort. Patients were allowed to have had prior anti-PD-1, anti-PD-L1 or anti-CTLA-4 therapy, and about 40% of the dose-escalation patients had been treated with checkpoint inhibitors. Three dose-escalation patients achieved partial responses, one with hepatocellular carcinoma and two with cutaneous melanoma. Peripheral TCRbeta sequencing aimed to test whether ivuxolimab altered TCR sequence diversity and caused clonal T-cell expansion. The paper covers the monotherapy dose-escalation part of the phase I ivuxolimab trial, which included N ≈ 57 patients. Points the paper makes about the study in general: Which antigens the clonally expanded peripheral T cells were specific for was not determined. After ivuxolimab, more expanded clones were found on average in CD8+ T cells than in CD4+ T cells. Partial responders in the 0.1-3.0 mg/kg groups had among the lowest normalized peripheral clonal expansion, especially among CD8+ T cells. Low levels of normalized T-cell clonal expansion were also seen in some nonresponding patients. At doses from 0.1 to 3.0 mg/kg, clonal expansion was seen in both CD4+ and CD8+ blood T cells between baseline and week 6.

The trial excluded patients who had a history of autoimmune disease or were on systemic immunosuppression. Peripheral blood for TCR sequencing was collected from all dose cohorts at baseline, on cycle 4 day 1, and on cycle 7 day 1. Samples came from an open-label, multicenter, first-in-human phase I dose-escalation trial of ivuxolimab. Adults with locally advanced or metastatic melanoma, renal cell carcinoma, hepatocellular carcinoma or head and neck squamous cell carcinoma were enrolled in the trial. CD4+ and CD8+ T cells were sorted separately from peripheral blood before TCR sequencing. Genomic DNA was isolated from the sorted cells so that the TCRbeta CDR3 region could be sequenced. TCRbeta CDR3 regions were sequenced using the immunoSEQ Assay. Not all clones reach the TCRdb copy of this immuneACCESS table, which keeps in-frame sequences only. Checked studies attribute under half of the gap to unresolved V genes and leave the rest unexplained. Recorded for this sample are around 75,000 clones; around nine tenths of them occurred a single time. Over 2.5% of the sample is in the top ten clones.

About this clone itself: Its antigen is not yet known. The record has no base qualities; no much larger clone is one base away.

Taken from cysteine to phenylalanine, the CDR3 has 14 residues. Only the CDR3 DNA is retained, 42 bases long and in frame from the first base. The germline V gene supplies CDR1 MDHEN and CDR2 SYDVKM. A distance of 10 bases separates the germline ends of V and J, which lose 5 bases and 2 bases respectively. The sequencing used CD4+ or CD8+ T cells sorted from blood, collected in a trial of the OX40 agonist ivuxolimab. Recombination joined TRBV28 with TRBJ1-5; TRBD1 might be the D gene, on 6 matching bases. The receptor was derived from an adult with an advanced solid tumor such as melanoma, head and neck, liver or kidney cancer. The CDR3 reads CASSTGQGNQPQHF. The DNA sequence is as follows: TGTGCCAGCAGTACGGGACAAGGCAATCAGCCCCAGCATTTT.